The sample holds one count of the clone carrying this TCR beta chain. Its antigen is still unknown. The sample comes from a study of siplizumab effects on memory and regulatory T cells. Some clones are missing from TCRdb's copy, which holds only in-frame ones; the method was immunoSEQ multiplex PCR. The sample holds over 70,000 clones; 85% to 95% are singletons and the top ten take 18%. The CDR3 runs 15 residues. Looked up from germline, CDR1 is MGHRA and CDR2 is YSYEKL. Trimming took off 0 bases at V and 0 bases at J, with 6 bases between the two ends. Overall study results and limits: Proliferating Tregs' suppressive function in siplizumab cultures went unconfirmed. The majority of clones, roughly 80-96% of proliferating CD4+ or CD8+ clones, lacked an assignable naive or memory phenotype. Unstimulated naive T cells seemed to show more diversity than memory cells did, and they also seemed to be among the major contributors to the alloresponse. Alloreactive sequences from unstimulated CD4+ memory cells fell significantly with siplizumab.

The sequencing input was CD8+ T cells sorted from blood. The rearrangement uses TRBV4-1 and TRBJ2-1; either TRBD1 or TRBD2 may supply D (5 bases each). This receptor was obtained from a human donor in good health. The CDR3, as DNA: TGCGCCAGCAGCCAAGATGGGACCTCCTACAATGAGCAGTTCTTC. Encoded protein: CASSQDGTSYNEQFF.